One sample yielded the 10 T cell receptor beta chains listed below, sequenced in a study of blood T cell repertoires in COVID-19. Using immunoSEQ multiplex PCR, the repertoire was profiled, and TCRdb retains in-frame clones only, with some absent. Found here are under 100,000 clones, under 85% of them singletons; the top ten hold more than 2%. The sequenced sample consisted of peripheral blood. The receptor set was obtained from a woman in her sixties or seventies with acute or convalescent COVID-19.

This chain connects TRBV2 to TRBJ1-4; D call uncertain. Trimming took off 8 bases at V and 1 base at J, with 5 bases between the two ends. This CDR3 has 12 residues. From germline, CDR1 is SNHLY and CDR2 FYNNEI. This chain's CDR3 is CASRETNEKLFF. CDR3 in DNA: TGTGCCAGCCGGGAAACTAATGAAAAACTGTTTTTT. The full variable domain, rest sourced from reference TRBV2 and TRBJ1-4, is EPEVTQTPSHQVTQMGQEVILRCVPISNHLYFYWYRQILGQKVEFLVSFYNNEISEKSEIFDDQFSVERPDGSNFTLKIRSTKLEDSAMYFCASRETNEKLFFGSGTQLSVL.

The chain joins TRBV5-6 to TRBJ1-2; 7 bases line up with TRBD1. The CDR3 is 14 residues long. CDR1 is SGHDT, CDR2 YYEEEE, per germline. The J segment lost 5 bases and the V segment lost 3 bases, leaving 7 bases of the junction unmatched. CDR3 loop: CASSSGPRGYGYTF. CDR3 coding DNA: TGTGCCAGCAGCTCGGGACCCAGGGGGTATGGCTACACCTTC.

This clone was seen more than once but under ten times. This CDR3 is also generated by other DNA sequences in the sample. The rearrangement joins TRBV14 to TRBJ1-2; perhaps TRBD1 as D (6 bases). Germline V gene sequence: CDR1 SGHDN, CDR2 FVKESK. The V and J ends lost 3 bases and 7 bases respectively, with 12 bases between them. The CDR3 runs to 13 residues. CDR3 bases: TGTGCCAGCAGCCAGAACAGGGTCCGTGGCTACACCTTC. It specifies CASSQNRVRGYTF.

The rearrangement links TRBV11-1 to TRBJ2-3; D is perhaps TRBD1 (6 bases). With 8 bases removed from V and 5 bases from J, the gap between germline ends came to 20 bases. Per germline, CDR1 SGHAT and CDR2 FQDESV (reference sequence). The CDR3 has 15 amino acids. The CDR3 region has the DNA TGTGCCAGCGGATTGACTTCGAGGGGGAGAGATACGCAGTATTTT. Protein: CASGLTSRGRDTQYF.

The CDR3 here is CASTTSGANVLTF. The CDR3 DNA follows: TGTGCCAGCACCACTTCTGGGGCCAACGTCCTGACTTTC. This chain links TRBV12-3 or TRBV12-4 with TRBJ2-6, with D unclear. V lost 7 bases to trimming and J lost 1 base, with 5 bases between them. The CDR3 loop spans 13 amino acids.

CDR3 bases: TGTGCCAGCAGCGCACAGGGGGCTGGCACCGGGGAGCTGTTTTTT. This sequence encodes CASSAQGAGTGELFF. The genes are TRBV7-3 and TRBJ2-2; 9 nucleotides agree with TRBD1. Trimming at V came to 5 bases and at J to 4 bases, leaving 5 bases not matched to a gene. This CDR3 region has 15 residues. Germline V CDR1 and CDR2: SGHTA, FQGTGA.

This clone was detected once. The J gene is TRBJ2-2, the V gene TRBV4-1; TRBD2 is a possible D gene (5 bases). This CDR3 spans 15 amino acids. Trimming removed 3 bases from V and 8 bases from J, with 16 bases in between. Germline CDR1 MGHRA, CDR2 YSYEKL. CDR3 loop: CASSQPLFRGGELFF. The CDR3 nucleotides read TGCGCCAGCAGCCAGCCCCTTTTCCGAGGGGGGGAGCTGTTTTTT.

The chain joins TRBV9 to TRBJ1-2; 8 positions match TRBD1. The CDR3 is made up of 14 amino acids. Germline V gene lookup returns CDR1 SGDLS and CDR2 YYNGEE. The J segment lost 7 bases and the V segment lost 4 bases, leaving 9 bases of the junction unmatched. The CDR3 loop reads CASSKQGDGTGYTF. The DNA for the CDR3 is TGTGCCAGCAGCAAACAGGGGGATGGGACTGGCTACACCTTC. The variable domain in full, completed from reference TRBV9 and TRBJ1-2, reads DSGVTQTPKHLITATGQRVTLRCSPRSGDLSVYWYQQSLDQGLQFLIQYYNGEERAKGNILERFSAQQFPDLHSELNLSSLELGDSALYFCASSKQGDGTGYTFGSGTRLTVV.

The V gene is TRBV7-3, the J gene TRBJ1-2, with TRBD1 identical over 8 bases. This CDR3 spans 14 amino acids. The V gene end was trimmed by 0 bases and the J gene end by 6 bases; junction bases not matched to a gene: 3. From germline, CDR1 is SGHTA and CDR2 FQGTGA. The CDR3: CASSLTGQANGYTF. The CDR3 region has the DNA TGTGCCAGCAGCTTAACGGGACAGGCGAATGGCTACACCTTC.

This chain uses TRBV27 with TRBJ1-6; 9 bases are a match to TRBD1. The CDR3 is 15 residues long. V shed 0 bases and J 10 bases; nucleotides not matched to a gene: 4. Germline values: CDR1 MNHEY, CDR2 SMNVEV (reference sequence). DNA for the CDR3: TGTGCCAGCAGTTTATCGGGGACAGGGATCTCACCCCTCCACTTT. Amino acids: CASSLSGTGISPLHF.